This T cell receptor beta chain was captured in a study of T-cell memory formation after mild COVID-19. This clonotype has only a few counts. The antigen is undetermined. Whole-study findings and limits: Second-wave clones with a day 37 peak had unconfirmed SARS-CoV-2 specificity. Within pre-infection memory, some responding clones were found, suggesting cross-reactive memory joined. There was a balanced CD4/CD8 profile in clones contracting day 15 to 85, and later expanders leaned CD4+.

Barcoded TCR alpha and TCR beta cDNA libraries with UMIs came from 5'RACE using constant-segment primers. TCRdb re-analysed the 5' RACE reads in MiXCR, keeping a single row per CDR3 protein. The table shows about 420,000 distinct CDR3 sequences, with about 25% occurring only once. Germline V lookup: CDR1 SGHTA, CDR2 FQGNSA. Between the trimmed V and J ends, which lost 4 bases and 1 base, there was a span of 14 bases. CDR3 size: 16 residues. The rearrangement links TRBV7-2 to TRBJ2-4; the D is unclear. The TCR originated in an adult woman who had mild COVID-19 (a few samples of this study predate the infection). Cell type and time point are not known. Material for sequencing was PBMCs or a T cell subset sorted from them (not recorded which). In DNA, the CDR3 is TGTGCCAGCAGCTCCCGTGTTTCGATGGCCAAAAACATTCAGTACTTC. Translation gives CASSSRVSMAKNIQYF. The complete variable domain, with remaining parts taken from reference TRBV7-2 and TRBJ2-4, reads GAGVSQSPSNKVTEKGKDVELRCDPISGHTALYWYRQSLGQGLEFLIYFQGNSAPDKSGLPSDRFSAERTGGSVSTLTIQRTQQEDSAVYLCASSSRVSMAKNIQYFGAGTRLSVL.